Given below is one T cell receptor beta chain in context. What it binds is not known. This may be a read error: a much more frequent sequence differs by one nucleotide. This specimen includes other DNA sequences encoding the same CDR3. Thyroid surgery had not been preceded by any treatment in any patient. The CDR3 is 14 amino acids. Per germline, CDR1 SEHNR and CDR2 FQNEAQ (reference sequence). V was clipped by 6 bases and J by 1 base, with 11 bases between them. Per the original data handling: Researchers built a distant-metastasis classifier for papillary thyroid cancer that drew on CDR3 differences across clinicopathological groups. TCRdb ran MiXCR on the PCR reads. The V and J calls were determined by TCRdb, not by the authors. There are about 93,000 clones in the sample; roughly 13% occur only once, and about 10% lies in the top ten. The data belong to a study of metastatic and nonmetastatic thyroid tumors. Study in general: Peripheral blood and tumor or nodule samples from malignant and benign thyroid patients were compared. Study-level points and caveats: In blood and tumor, TCR beta diversity was reportedly significantly higher in malignant thyroid tumors than in benign nodules.

The gene calls are TRBV7-9 and TRBJ2-3; D may be TRBD1 (5 bases). The sample taken for sequencing was blood. This clonotype was obtained from a female donor with papillary thyroid cancer or a benign thyroid nodule (not recorded which). Some clones in this sample may be carry-over from other donors' samples. The chain's CDR3 is CASSVGARTDTQYF. DNA for the CDR3: TGTGCCAGCAGTGTAGGGGCGCGCACAGATACGCAGTATTTT.